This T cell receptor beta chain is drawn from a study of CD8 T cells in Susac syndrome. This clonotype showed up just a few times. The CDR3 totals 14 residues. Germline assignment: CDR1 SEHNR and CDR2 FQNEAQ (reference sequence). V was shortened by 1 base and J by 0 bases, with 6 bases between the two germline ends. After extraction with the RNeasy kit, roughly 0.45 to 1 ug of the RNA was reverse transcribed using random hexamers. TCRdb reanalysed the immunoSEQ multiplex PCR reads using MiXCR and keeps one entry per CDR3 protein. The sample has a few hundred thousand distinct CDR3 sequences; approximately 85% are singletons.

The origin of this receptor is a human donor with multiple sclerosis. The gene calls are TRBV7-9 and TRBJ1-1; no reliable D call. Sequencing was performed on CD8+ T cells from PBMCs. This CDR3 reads CASSLDRLNTEAFF. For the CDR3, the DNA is TGTGCCAGCAGCTTAGACAGATTGAACACTGAAGCTTTCTTT.